This T cell receptor beta chain was captured by sequencing in a study of molecular identifiers for immune sequencing clone quantification. One entry per CDR3 protein, called by TCRdb with MiXCR from the PCR reads. The sample has approximately 630,000 distinct CDR3 sequences; 25% are singletons. This CDR3 is 16 amino acids long. The V gene's germline CDR1 is MNHNS and CDR2 SASEGT. V gave up 6 bases and J gave up 2 bases; unmatched junction bases: 11. This TCR derives from a human donor in good health. Some libraries in this study had Jurkat cell RNA spiked in. V usage is TRBV6-1 and J usage is TRBJ2-3, with 7 bases lining up with TRBD2. The sequencing sample was made of naive CD8+ T cells from blood, with Jurkat cell RNA spiked in. Noted subset: FACS-sorted CD8+CD4-CCR7+CD45RA+ naive T cells. CDR3 in DNA: TGTGCCAGCAGGGGTTGGGCGGGGGTGGCCACAGATACGCAGTATTTT. It is translated as CASRGWAGVATDTQYF.